A single sample is the source of the 21 T cell receptor beta chains below, sequenced in a study of T cell responses to AZD1222 COVID-19 vaccine. Sequencing used immunoSEQ multiplex PCR; TCRdb keeps in-frame clones, though not all of them. The sample carries roughly 100,000 clones, more than 85% recorded once. The sequenced sample was peripheral blood, obtained on day 0 of AZD1222 vaccination. The receptor set was obtained from an adult in good health.

The chain has TRBV7-2 and TRBJ1-5; D ambiguous. The germline CDR1 and CDR2 sequences are SGHTA and FQGNSA. The CDR3 runs to 13 residues. V lost 3 bases, J lost 5 bases, and 8 bases lay in between. CDR3 DNA sequence: TGTGCCAGCAGCTTCGACCGGGATCAGCCCCAGCATTTT. Translated, it gives CASSFDRDQPQHF.

V is TRBV30 and J is TRBJ2-7, with D maybe TRBD2 (6 bases). CDR1 and CDR2 from the germline V gene are GTSNPN and SVGIG (reference sequence). The V and J ends lost 3 bases and 6 bases respectively, with 15 bases between them. The length of the CDR3 is 13 residues. CDR3 in amino acids: CAWRGGLWGEQYF. In nucleotides, the CDR3 is TGTGCCTGGAGGGGGGGTCTCTGGGGCGAGCAGTACTTC.

This sequence joins TRBV5-1 and TRBJ1-2; TRBD1 agrees at 7 bases. Looked up from germline, CDR1 is SGHRS and CDR2 is YFSETQ. The CDR3 runs to 13 residues. Trimming took 2 bases from V and 8 from J; bases not matched to a gene: 6. CDR3 residues: CASSFTTGTGYTF. The CDR3 DNA reads as TGCGCCAGCAGCTTTACGACAGGGACCGGCTACACCTTC.

V and J are TRBV19 and TRBJ1-2, with D possibly matching TRBD1 (6 bases). V lost 6 bases, J lost 2 bases, and 10 bases lay in between. Germline values: CDR1 LNHDA, CDR2 SQIVND (reference sequence). The CDR3 covers 13 residues. This CDR3 is CASSEGQNYGYTF. CDR3 coding DNA: TGTGCCAGTAGCGAAGGACAGAACTATGGCTACACCTTC.

The rearrangement uses TRBV7-9 and TRBJ1-2; D may be TRBD1 (6 bases). Trimming removed 4 bases at V and 3 bases at J, with 9 bases between. Germline V gene sequence: CDR1 SEHNR, CDR2 FQNEAQ (reference sequence). CDR3 length: 13 residues. The CDR3: CASSSGQHYGYTF. The CDR3, as DNA: TGTGCCAGCAGCTCAGGACAGCACTATGGCTACACCTTC.

The rearrangement joins TRBV19 to TRBJ2-1; possibly TRBD1 or TRBD2 for D (5 bases each). The CDR3 covers 17 residues. Germline assignment: CDR1 LNHDA and CDR2 SQIVND (reference sequence). The germline V and J ends were trimmed by 8 bases and 0 bases, with 20 bases remaining between them. CDR3 loop: CASLGRRSASSYNEQFF. The CDR3, as DNA: TGTGCCAGTTTGGGACGGCGAAGTGCAAGCTCCTACAATGAGCAGTTCTTC.

This clone was seen once. The V and J genes are TRBV7-3 and TRBJ1-1, with D tentatively TRBD1 (6 bases). Per germline, CDR1 SGHTA and CDR2 FQGTGA. Trimming removed 0 bases from V and 4 bases from J, with 9 bases in between. This CDR3 region has 14 residues. CDR3 nucleotides: TGTGCCAGCAGCTTAACTCGGGGGGCCACTGAAGCTTTCTTT. The encoded protein is CASSLTRGATEAFF.

The chain employs TRBV28 and TRBJ2-6, with 11 nucleotides matching TRBD1. V lost 7 bases and J lost 2; bases outside the gene matches: 10. The CDR3 length is 18 residues. Germline V gene sequence: CDR1 MDHEN, CDR2 SYDVKM. This chain's CDR3 is CASTPPGQGGPGANVLTF. The CDR3 DNA reads TGTGCCAGCACCCCCCCGGGACAGGGGGGGCCTGGGGCCAACGTCCTGACTTTC.

The CDR3 protein is CASSNKLAGFEYF. The CDR3 DNA reads as TGTGCCAGCAGTAACAAACTAGCGGGGTTTGAGTATTTT. V and J are TRBV6-2 or TRBV6-3 and TRBJ2-3, with 10 bases fitting TRBD2. The CDR3 is 13 amino acids. Looked up from germline, CDR1 is MNHEY and CDR2 is SVGEGT. V trimming: 5 bases; J trimming: 13 bases; junction bases outside the gene matches: 9.

The genes are TRBV5-4 and TRBJ1-1, with 9 positions matching TRBD1. The CDR3 is made up of 14 amino acids. V shed 3 bases, J shed 2 bases, and the junction held 2 bases outside the gene matches. CDR1 SGHNT and CDR2 YYREEE come from the germline V gene (reference sequence). The CDR3 here is CASSSGQGNTEAFF. The CDR3 DNA sequence: TGTGCCAGCAGCTCGGGACAGGGAAACACTGAAGCTTTCTTT.

This clone was found many times. The chain uses TRBV15 and TRBJ1-2; D is uncertain. In germline, CDR1 is LNHNV, CDR2 YYDKDF (reference sequence). Deletions cut 1 base from V and 4 bases from J, with 10 bases between. This CDR3 has 14 amino acids. The DNA for the CDR3 is TGTGCCACCAGCAGAGGTGAGGGTAGCTATGGCTACACCTTC. Amino acid sequence: CATSRGEGSYGYTF.

The V gene is TRBV30, the J gene TRBJ1-1; D ambiguous. The CDR3 is made up of 13 amino acids. The germline V and J ends were trimmed by 4 bases and 0 bases, with 9 bases remaining between them. Germline CDR1 reads GTSNPN; CDR2 reads SVGIG (reference sequence). The CDR3 region is CAWTPIMNTEAFF. CDR3 sequence (DNA): TGTGCCTGGACCCCCATTATGAACACTGAAGCTTTCTTT.

This rearrangement joins TRBV6-5 to TRBJ2-7; 7 bases agree with TRBD2. V shed 5 bases, J shed 4 bases, and the junction held 2 bases outside the gene matches. This CDR3 has 12 residues. The V gene's germline CDR1 is MNHEY and CDR2 SVGAGI. The CDR3 loop is CASSRGVYEQYF. The CDR3 DNA follows: TGTGCCAGCAGTCGGGGGGTTTACGAGCAGTACTTC.

This sequence joins TRBV27 and TRBJ1-1; 7 bases line up with TRBD1. Trimming removed 5 bases from V and 4 bases from J; junction bases left unmatched: 7. Germline CDR1 and CDR2: MNHEY and SMNVEV (reference sequence). CDR3 length: 14 amino acids. CDR3 sequence (DNA): TGTGCCAGCAGTGCCGGGACAGAGGGCACTGAAGCTTTCTTT. Encoded protein: CASSAGTEGTEAFF.

The gene calls are TRBV6-2 or TRBV6-3 and TRBJ2-5; D remains ambiguous. The germline V and J ends were trimmed by 6 bases and 0 bases, with 14 bases remaining between them. The germline CDR1 and CDR2 sequences are MNHEY and SVGEGT. The CDR3 is 15 residues long. The CDR3 sequence is CASSPLDEHQETQYF. The CDR3 coding sequence is TGTGCCAGCAGCCCCCTTGATGAGCACCAAGAGACCCAGTACTTC.

The chain carries TRBV5-4 and TRBJ1-3, with D tentatively TRBD1 (6 bases). Looked up from germline, CDR1 is SGHNT and CDR2 is YYREEE (reference sequence). The CDR3 totals 17 residues. V gave up 3 bases and J gave up 3 bases, with 19 bases separating them. The CDR3 coding sequence is TGTGCCAGCAGCTCTTCAATCGGGGGGCGCGTTGGAAACACCATATATTTT. Translation: CASSSSIGGRVGNTIYF.

On this clone itself: A junction end diverges from the germline sequence, so it may reflect a read error. The V and J genes are TRBV4-2 and TRBJ2-1; 9 bases map to TRBD2. From germline, CDR1 is LGHNA and CDR2 YNFKEQ. The CDR3 totals 17 residues. As DNA, the CDR3 is TGTGCCAGCAACCAATGGGGACTAGCTGGGATTTACAATGAGCAGTTCTTC. This translates into CASNQWGLAGIYNEQFF.

The chain employs TRBV7-6 and TRBJ2-3; D is uncertain. The germline V gene encodes CDR1 SGHVS and CDR2 FNYEAQ. V was clipped by 1 base and J by 5 bases, with 13 bases between them. The CDR3 consists of 15 residues. DNA for the CDR3: TGTGCCAGCAGCTTAGGTGGTTCGGATGTAGATACGCAGTATTTT. Encoded protein: CASSLGGSDVDTQYF.

The chain links TRBV29-1 to TRBJ2-1; D remains unclear. The CDR3 loop spans 12 amino acids. Germline-derived CDR1 and CDR2 are SQVTM and ANQGSEA. The V and J ends lost 7 bases and 4 bases respectively, with 11 bases between them. As DNA, the CDR3 is TGCAGCGGAGACCTCCGGTACAATGAGCAGTTCTTC. Its protein is CSGDLRYNEQFF.

The chain joins TRBV6-2 or TRBV6-3 to TRBJ2-6; no clear D gene. CDR3 length: 15 amino acids. Germline CDR1 is MNHEY and CDR2 is SVGEGT. The V and J ends lost 5 bases and 0 bases respectively, with 8 bases between them. The CDR3 nucleotides are TGTGCCAGCAGTCCCCGGACCTCTGGGGCCAACGTCCTGACTTTC. This codes for CASSPRTSGANVLTF.

The chain carries TRBV13 and TRBJ2-3, with D possibly being TRBD1 or TRBD2 (6 bases each). Trimming cost V 5 bases and J 0 bases, with 21 bases left between them. Per the germline V gene, CDR1 is PRHDT and CDR2 is FYEKMQ (reference sequence). The CDR3 runs to 18 residues. In DNA, the CDR3 is TGTGCCAGCAGCCTACCTTGGGGGCATAGCGGAAGCACAGATACGCAGTATTTT. Translated: CASSLPWGHSGSTDTQYF.